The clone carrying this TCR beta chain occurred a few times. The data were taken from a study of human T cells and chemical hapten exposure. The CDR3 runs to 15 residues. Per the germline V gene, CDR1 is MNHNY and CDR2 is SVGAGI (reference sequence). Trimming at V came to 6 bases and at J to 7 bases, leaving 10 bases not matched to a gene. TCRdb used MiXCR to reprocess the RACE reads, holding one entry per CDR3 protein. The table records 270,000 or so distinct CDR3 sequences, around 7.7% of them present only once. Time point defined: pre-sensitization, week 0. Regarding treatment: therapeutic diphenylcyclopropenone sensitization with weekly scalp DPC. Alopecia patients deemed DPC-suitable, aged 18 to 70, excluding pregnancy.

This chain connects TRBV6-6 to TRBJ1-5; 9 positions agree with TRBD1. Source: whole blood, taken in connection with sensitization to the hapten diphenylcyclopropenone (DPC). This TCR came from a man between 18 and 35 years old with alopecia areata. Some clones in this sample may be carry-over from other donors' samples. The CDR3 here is CASRRDREAGQPQHF. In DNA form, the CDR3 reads TGTGCCAGCAGAAGGGACAGGGAGGCTGGACAGCCCCAGCATTTT.